This TCR beta chain was identified in a study of cytomegalovirus exposure and HLA in healthy donors. The PCR made use of 60 Vbeta and 13 Jbeta primers. Measured with immunoSEQ multiplex PCR; TCRdb has only the in-frame clones, and not every one. The sample records approximately 170,000 clones, around 65% being singletons. This clone was counted only a few times. Other DNA sequences in the same sample also yield this CDR3. CDR3 size: 14 residues. CDR1 and CDR2 from the germline V gene are SGHRS and YFSETQ. The V end was cut by 0 bases, the J end by 1 base, with 8 bases between. The sequence derives from a woman in her forties in good health and CMV-seropositive. The V call is TRBV5-1, the J call TRBJ2-7, with D possibly being TRBD1 (6 bases). The material sequenced was PBMCs. The CDR3 sequence: CASSLEQGSYEQYF. The CDR3 DNA reads as TGCGCCAGCAGCTTGGAGCAGGGGTCCTACGAGCAGTACTTC.